These 19 T cell receptor beta chains came from one sample sequenced in a study of T cell changes during pregnancy in multiple sclerosis. Only in-frame clones appear in the TCRdb table, and some are missing; sequencing was by immunoSEQ multiplex PCR. The sample contains 40,000 to 45,000 clones, 85% to 90% of which appear only once. Sequencing was performed on CD4+ T cells from peripheral blood mononuclear cells, taken in the first trimester of pregnancy. The receptors were gathered from a female donor with multiple sclerosis, enrolled in a pregnancy study.

CDR3 nucleotide sequence: TGTGCCAGTACCGTGGGGGCACAGGGTTGGGGCACTGAAGCTTTCTTT. This codes for CASTVGAQGWGTEAFF. The chain has TRBV19 and TRBJ1-1; D perhaps matches TRBD1 (6 bases). V lost 7 bases and J lost 4, with 22 bases in between. This CDR3 has 16 amino acids. Germline V lookup: CDR1 LNHDA, CDR2 SQIVND (reference sequence).

The J gene is TRBJ2-7, the V gene TRBV9; possibly TRBD2 for D (5 bases). This CDR3 has 15 residues. The V end lost 0 bases, the J end lost 2 bases, and 12 bases lay between the germline ends. Germline-derived CDR1 and CDR2 are SGDLS and YYNGEE. The CDR3 DNA reads as TGTGCCAGCAGCGTAGGAGTGGACTCAGCCTACGAGCAGTACTTC. Its protein is CASSVGVDSAYEQYF.

CDR3 nucleotide sequence: TGCGCCAGCAGCTCTACGGGACAGCCCACCGGGGAGCTGTTTTTT. Amino acid sequence: CASSSTGQPTGELFF. The rearrangement links TRBV5-1 to TRBJ2-2, with TRBD1 matching 7 bases. The CDR3 extends over 15 amino acids. Germline CDR1 SGHRS, CDR2 YFSETQ. The ends lost 3 bases at V and 4 bases at J; junction bases unmatched: 6.

The gene calls are TRBV18 and TRBJ2-3; 11 positions match TRBD2. Germline V CDR1 and CDR2: KGHSH, LQKENI. V trimming: 6 bases; J trimming: 10 bases; junction bases outside the gene matches: 6. The CDR3 contains 13 residues. The CDR3 DNA follows: TGTGCCAGCTCGGACCTAGCGGGAGGCTCGCAGTATTTT. Amino acid sequence: CASSDLAGGSQYF. The full variable domain, its missing parts supplied by reference TRBV18 and TRBJ2-3, is NAGVMQNPRHLVRRRGQEARLRCSPMKGHSHVYWYRQLPEEGLKFMVYLQKENIIDESGMPKERFSAEFPKEGPSILRIQQVVRGDSAAYFCASSDLAGGSQYFGPGTRLTVL.

This clone was seen a single time. V usage is TRBV19 and J usage is TRBJ1-2, with TRBD1 identical over 9 bases. This CDR3 has 14 residues. Germline V gene sequence: CDR1 LNHDA, CDR2 SQIVND (reference sequence). Germline trimming cut 1 base from V and 6 bases from J; bases unmatched to any gene: 3. The CDR3 protein is CASSIATGGDGYTF. In DNA, the CDR3 is TGTGCCAGTAGTATAGCCACAGGGGGCGATGGCTACACCTTC.

The J gene is TRBJ2-2, the V gene TRBV5-4; 13 nucleotides align to TRBD2. Germline CDR1 SGHNT, CDR2 YYREEE (reference sequence). There are 16 residues in the CDR3. Losses at the gene ends were 0 bases for V and 5 bases for J; bases not matched to a gene: 1. This CDR3 reads CASSLGTSGRTGELFF. The DNA for the CDR3 is TGTGCCAGCAGCTTGGGGACTAGCGGGAGAACCGGGGAGCTGTTTTTT.

The chain combines TRBV7-2 with TRBJ2-7, with TRBD2 identical over 13 bases. J gave up 5 bases and V 5 bases, and 6 bases lay outside the gene matches. This CDR3 spans 15 amino acids. Per the germline V gene, CDR1 is SGHTA and CDR2 is FQGNSA. The CDR3 is CASSETSGRDHEQYF. CDR3 DNA: TGTGCCAGCAGCGAAACTAGCGGGAGGGACCACGAGCAGTACTTC.

The chain couples TRBV19 to TRBJ1-2; TRBD1 matches 10 bases. This CDR3 has 17 residues. The germline CDR1 and CDR2 sequences are LNHDA and SQIVND (reference sequence). J lost 5 bases, V lost 4 bases, and 13 bases had no gene match. The CDR3 region has the DNA TGTGCCAGTAGTACCCAAATGACAGGGGGCGCTGGGTATGGCTACACCTTC. Translated: CASSTQMTGGAGYGYTF.

This rearrangement joins TRBV6-6 to TRBJ2-7; 9 bases line up with TRBD2. V gave up 5 bases and J gave up 4 bases; unmatched junction bases: 12. The germline V gene has CDR1 MNHNY and CDR2 SVGAGI (reference sequence). The CDR3 extends over 16 amino acids. For the CDR3, the DNA is TGTGCCAGCAGTCCTCCCTTAGCGGGAGAGGTGTACGAGCAGTACTTC. This translates into CASSPPLAGEVYEQYF.

The rearrangement uses TRBV27 and TRBJ2-6; weak D call: TRBD1 (6 bases). The CDR3 has 16 amino acids. Trimming took 4 bases from V and 1 from J, leaving 11 bases between them. Germline V CDR1 and CDR2: MNHEY, SMNVEV (reference sequence). The CDR3 loop is CASSSTGGSGANVLTF. CDR3 DNA sequence: TGTGCCAGCAGTTCGACAGGTGGGTCTGGGGCCAACGTCCTGACTTTC.

This clone was detected only once. This chain links TRBV15 with TRBJ1-2, with D perhaps TRBD1 (6 bases). The CDR3 has 12 residues. CDR1 and CDR2 (germline): LNHNV, YYDKDF (reference sequence). V lost 3 bases to trimming and J lost 7 bases, with 9 bases between them. CDR3 nucleotide sequence: TGTGCCACCAGCAGCAGGGGTCTTGGCTACACCTTC. The encoded protein is CATSSRGLGYTF.

The rearrangement links TRBV12-5 to TRBJ2-2; 12 positions agree with TRBD2. The V gene end was trimmed by 5 bases and the J gene end by 1 base; junction bases not matched to a gene: 14. The CDR3 runs 20 residues. Germline CDR1 is LGHNT and CDR2 is FRNRAP. CDR3 coding DNA: TGTGCTAGTGGTCCCCCCGGGACTAGCGGGTTTTTCTTGAACACCGGGGAGCTGTTTTTT. Its protein product is CASGPPGTSGFFLNTGELFF.

This clone was seen once. The chain joins TRBV7-8 to TRBJ1-1, with D possibly TRBD1 on 5 matching bases. The CDR3 is made up of 14 amino acids. The V end lost 2 bases, the J end lost 5 bases, and 12 bases lay between the germline ends. The germline V gene has CDR1 SGHVS and CDR2 FQNEAQ. The CDR3 DNA is TGTGCCAGCAGCTTACTAGCGGGGCGGACTGAAGCTTTCTTT. Translated: CASSLLAGRTEAFF.

This rearrangement joins TRBV2 to TRBJ1-4; possible D gene TRBD1, 5 bases. CDR3 length equals 13 residues. Germline V lookup: CDR1 SNHLY, CDR2 FYNNEI. V gave up 7 bases and J gave up 8 bases, with 14 bases separating them. This CDR3 reads CASTTGKTEKLFF. The CDR3 coding sequence is TGTGCCAGCACCACAGGCAAAACAGAAAAACTGTTTTTT.

The chain has TRBV14 and TRBJ2-4; TRBD1 is a possible D gene (6 bases). The CDR3 extends over 14 amino acids. Trimming cost V 5 bases and J 8 bases, with 16 bases left between them. Germline V gene lookup returns CDR1 SGHDN and CDR2 FVKESK. CDR3 in DNA: TGTGCCAGCAGCGACAACAGGGCTGGGGACATTCAGTACTTC. Translation: CASSDNRAGDIQYF.

J is TRBJ2-7 and V is TRBV29-1; 9 bases match TRBD1. The germline gives CDR1 SQVTM, CDR2 ANQGSEA. The ends lost 7 bases at V and 2 bases at J; junction bases unmatched: 6. The CDR3 runs to 13 residues. The chain's CDR3 is CSGGTGLTYEQYF. The DNA for the CDR3 is TGCAGCGGAGGGACAGGGCTGACCTACGAGCAGTACTTC.

V gene TRBV18 combines with J gene TRBJ1-2, with a possible D match to TRBD1 (6 bases). Per the germline V gene, CDR1 is KGHSH and CDR2 is LQKENI. This CDR3 has 14 amino acids. V dropped 0 bases and J dropped 6 bases, with 11 bases sitting between them. The CDR3 sequence: CASSPPTGPDGYTF. Written as DNA, the CDR3 is TGTGCCAGCTCACCACCGACAGGTCCGGATGGCTACACCTTC.

V usage is TRBV29-1 and J usage is TRBJ1-1; 9 bases align to TRBD1. V lost 2 bases and J lost 3; bases outside the gene matches: 7. Germline V gene sequence: CDR1 SQVTM, CDR2 ANQGSEA. The CDR3 spans 15 residues. The CDR3 sequence is CSVESPTGGDTEAFF. The CDR3 bases are TGCAGCGTTGAAAGCCCGACAGGGGGTGACACTGAAGCTTTCTTT.

The CDR3 DNA sequence: TGTGCCAGCAGCTCAGGACAGTTAGGCAATCAGCCCCAGCATTTT. This gives the protein CASSSGQLGNQPQHF. The chain joins TRBV7-9 to TRBJ1-5; possible D gene TRBD1, 6 bases. This CDR3 is 15 amino acids long. Germline loops: CDR1 SEHNR, CDR2 FQNEAQ (reference sequence). Trimming removed 4 bases from V and 2 bases from J, with 12 bases in between. The entire variable domain, with the rest obtained from reference TRBV7-9 and TRBJ1-5, is as follows: DTGVSQNPRHKITKRGQNVTFRCDPISEHNRLYWYRQTLGQGPEFLTYFQNEAQLEKSRLLSDRFSAERPKGSFSTLEIQRTEQGDSAMYLCASSSGQLGNQPQHFGDGTRLSIL.